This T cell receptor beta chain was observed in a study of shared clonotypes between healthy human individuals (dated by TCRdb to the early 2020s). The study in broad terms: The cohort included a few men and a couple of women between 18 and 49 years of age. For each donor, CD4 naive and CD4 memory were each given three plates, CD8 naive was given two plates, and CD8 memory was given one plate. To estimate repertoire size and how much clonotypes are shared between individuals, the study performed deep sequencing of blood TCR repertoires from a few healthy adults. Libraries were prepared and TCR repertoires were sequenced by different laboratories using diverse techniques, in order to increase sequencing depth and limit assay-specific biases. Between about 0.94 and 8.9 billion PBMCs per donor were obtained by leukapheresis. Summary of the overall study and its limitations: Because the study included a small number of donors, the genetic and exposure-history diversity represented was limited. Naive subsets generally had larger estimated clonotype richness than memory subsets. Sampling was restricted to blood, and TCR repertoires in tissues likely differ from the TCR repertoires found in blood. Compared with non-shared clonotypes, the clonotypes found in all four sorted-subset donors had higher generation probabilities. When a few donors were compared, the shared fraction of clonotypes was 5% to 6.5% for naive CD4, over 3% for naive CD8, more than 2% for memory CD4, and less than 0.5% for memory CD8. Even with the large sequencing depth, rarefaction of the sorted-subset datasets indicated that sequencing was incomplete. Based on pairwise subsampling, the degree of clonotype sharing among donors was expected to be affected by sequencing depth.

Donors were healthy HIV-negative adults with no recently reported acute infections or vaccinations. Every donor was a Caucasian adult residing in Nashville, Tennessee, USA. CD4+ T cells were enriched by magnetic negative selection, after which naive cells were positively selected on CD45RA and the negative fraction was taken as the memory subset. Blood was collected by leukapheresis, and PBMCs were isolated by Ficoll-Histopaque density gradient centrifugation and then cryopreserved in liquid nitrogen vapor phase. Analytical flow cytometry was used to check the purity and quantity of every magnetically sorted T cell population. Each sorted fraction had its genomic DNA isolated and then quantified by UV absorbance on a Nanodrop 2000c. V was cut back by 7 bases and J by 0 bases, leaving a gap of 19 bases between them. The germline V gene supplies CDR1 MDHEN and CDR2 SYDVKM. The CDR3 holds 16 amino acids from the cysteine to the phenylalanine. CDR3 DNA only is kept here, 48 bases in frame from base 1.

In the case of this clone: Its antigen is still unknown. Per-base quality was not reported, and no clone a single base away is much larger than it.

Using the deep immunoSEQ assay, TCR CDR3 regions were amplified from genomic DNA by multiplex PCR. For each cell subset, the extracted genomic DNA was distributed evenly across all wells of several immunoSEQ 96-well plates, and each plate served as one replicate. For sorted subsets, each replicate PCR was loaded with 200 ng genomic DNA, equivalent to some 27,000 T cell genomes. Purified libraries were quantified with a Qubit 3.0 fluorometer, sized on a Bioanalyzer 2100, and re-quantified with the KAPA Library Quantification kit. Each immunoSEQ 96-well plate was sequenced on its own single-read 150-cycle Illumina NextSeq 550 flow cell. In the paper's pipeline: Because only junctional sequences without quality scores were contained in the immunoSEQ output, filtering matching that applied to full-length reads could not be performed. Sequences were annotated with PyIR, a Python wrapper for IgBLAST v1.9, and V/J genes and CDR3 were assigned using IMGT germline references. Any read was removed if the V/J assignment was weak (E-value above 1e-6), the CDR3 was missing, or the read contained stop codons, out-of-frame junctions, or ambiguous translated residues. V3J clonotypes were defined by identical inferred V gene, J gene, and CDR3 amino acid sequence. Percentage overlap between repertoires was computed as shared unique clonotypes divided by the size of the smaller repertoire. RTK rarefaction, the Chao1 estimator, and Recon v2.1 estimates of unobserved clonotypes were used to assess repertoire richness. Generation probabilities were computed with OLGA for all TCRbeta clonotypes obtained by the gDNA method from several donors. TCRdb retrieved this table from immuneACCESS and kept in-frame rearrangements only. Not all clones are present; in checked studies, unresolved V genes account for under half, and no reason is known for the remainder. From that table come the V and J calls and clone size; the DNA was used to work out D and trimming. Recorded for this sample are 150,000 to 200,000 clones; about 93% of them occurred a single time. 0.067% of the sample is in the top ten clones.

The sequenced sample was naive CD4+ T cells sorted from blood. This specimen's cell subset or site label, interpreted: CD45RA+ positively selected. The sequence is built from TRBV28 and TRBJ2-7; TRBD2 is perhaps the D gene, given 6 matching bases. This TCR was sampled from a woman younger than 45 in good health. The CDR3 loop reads CASTARGTTSSYEQYF. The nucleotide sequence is TGTGCCAGCACCGCCCGGGGGACCACAAGCTCCTACGAGCAGTACTTC. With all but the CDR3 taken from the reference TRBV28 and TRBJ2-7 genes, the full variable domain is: DVKVTQSSRYLVKRTGEKVFLECVQDMDHENMFWYRQDPGLGLRLIYFSYDVKMKEKGDIPEGYSVSREKKERFSLILESASTNQTSMYLCASTARGTTSSYEQYFGPGTRLTVT.